Each of the 14 T cell receptor beta chains below was sequenced from the same sample in a study of cytomegalovirus exposure and HLA in healthy donors. PCR used 60 Vbeta primers and 13 Jbeta primers. Produced via immunoSEQ multiplex PCR; TCRdb's table is partial and in-frame only. The repertoire consists of fewer than 200,000 clones, with 75% occurring once and the leading ten covering approximately 3%. Sequenced: PBMCs. The source of these receptors is a woman in her forties or fifties in good health and CMV-seropositive.

The chain combines TRBV10-3 with TRBJ2-7; 7 bases map to TRBD1. Trimming removed 4 bases from V and 5 bases from J; junction bases left unmatched: 17. Germline V lookup: CDR1 ENHRY, CDR2 SYGVKD. There are 17 residues in the CDR3. In DNA form, the CDR3 reads TGTGCCATCAGTGGACTCCCTGGACAGGCCATCCTTAACGAGCAGTACTTC. This codes for CAISGLPGQAILNEQYF.

The gene calls are TRBV5-6 and TRBJ2-7; D is ambiguous. The germline V and J ends were trimmed by 0 bases and 5 bases, with 3 bases remaining between them. CDR1 is SGHDT and CDR2 is YYEEEE in the germline V gene. The CDR3 has 11 residues. This CDR3 is CASSLGDEQYF. The CDR3 DNA sequence: TGTGCCAGCAGCTTGGGAGACGAGCAGTACTTC.

The CDR3, as DNA: TGTGCCAGCAGGATCTGGGACAGGGGGTCCACTGAAGCTTTCTTT. Translation: CASRIWDRGSTEAFF. The V and J genes are TRBV27 and TRBJ1-1; 11 nucleotides line up with TRBD1. The CDR3 is 15 amino acids. Germline V lookup: CDR1 MNHEY, CDR2 SMNVEV (reference sequence). V lost 6 bases and J lost 4; bases outside the gene matches: 7.

The rearrangement joins TRBV5-4 to TRBJ1-1; TRBD1 might be the D (5 bases). Germline CDR1 is SGHNT and CDR2 is YYREEE (reference sequence). Trimming shortened V by 5 bases and J by 7 bases, and 15 bases separated the two germline ends. This CDR3 is 13 amino acids long. CDR3 DNA: TGTGCCAGCAGGGATCGGGGGACCGGTGAAGCTTTCTTT. Translating gives CASRDRGTGEAFF.

The V and J genes are TRBV13 and TRBJ2-1, with TRBD2 matching 15 bases. The trim removed 4 bases at V and 0 bases at J, leaving 1 base unmatched. CDR1 and CDR2 (germline): PRHDT, FYEKMQ (reference sequence). This CDR3 contains 17 residues. CDR3 DNA sequence: TGTGCCAGCAGCTGGACTAGCGGGGGGGTCTCCTACAATGAGCAGTTCTTC. It encodes CASSWTSGGVSYNEQFF.

The chain has TRBV6-1 and TRBJ1-5, with 11 nucleotides matching TRBD1. J gave up 2 bases and V 4 bases, and 7 bases lay outside the gene matches. The CDR3 is made up of 17 amino acids. From germline, CDR1 is MNHNS and CDR2 SASEGT. CDR3 DNA: TGTGCCAGCAGTGGAGGACAGGGGGCTCTGGGCAATCAGCCCCAGCATTTT. Amino acid sequence: CASSGGQGALGNQPQHF.

The chain carries TRBV5-6 and TRBJ1-6; D gene ambiguous. CDR3 length: 12 amino acids. Deletions cut 4 bases from V and 9 bases from J, with 8 bases between. CDR1 and CDR2 from the germline V gene are SGHDT and YYEEEE. DNA of the CDR3: TGTGCCAGCAGCCAGAACAGTTCACCCCTCCACTTT. Its translation: CASSQNSSPLHF.

The chain employs TRBV6-1 and TRBJ1-2; the D gene is possibly TRBD1 (6 bases). Germline loops: CDR1 MNHNS, CDR2 SASEGT. The V end lost 2 bases, the J end lost 3 bases, and 13 bases lay between the germline ends. There are 15 residues in the CDR3. This CDR3 is CASSESGGTYYGYTF. CDR3 DNA: TGTGCCAGCAGTGAATCGGGGGGCACTTACTATGGCTACACCTTC.

The chain carries TRBV5-1 and TRBJ1-2; no clear D. Per the germline V gene, CDR1 is SGHRS and CDR2 is YFSETQ. The V gene lost 5 bases and the J gene lost 5 bases, with 13 bases spanning the gap. The CDR3 covers 13 residues. CDR3 amino acids: CASSDPGKYGYTF. Written as DNA, the CDR3 is TGCGCCAGCAGTGATCCGGGGAAGTATGGCTACACCTTC.

The rearrangement links TRBV19 to TRBJ2-2, with a possible D match to TRBD2 (5 bases). Per germline, CDR1 LNHDA and CDR2 SQIVND (reference sequence). Trimming stripped 5 bases from V and 2 bases from J, with 9 bases between. CDR3 length: 14 residues. CDR3 sequence: CASSWSGNTGELFF. CDR3 nucleotides: TGTGCCAGTAGTTGGAGCGGAAACACCGGGGAGCTGTTTTTT.

The V call is TRBV5-6, the J call TRBJ1-1; D is unclear. Germline-derived CDR1 and CDR2 are SGHDT and YYEEEE. The CDR3 is 14 amino acids. V was cut by 2 bases and J by 5 bases, with 13 bases left in between. The CDR3 loop reads CASSFAGLRTEAFF. The DNA of the CDR3 is TGTGCCAGCAGCTTCGCAGGACTGAGAACTGAAGCTTTCTTT.

The chain couples TRBV5-4 to TRBJ2-5; 9 nucleotides line up with TRBD1. CDR1 and CDR2 from the germline V gene are SGHNT and YYREEE (reference sequence). The V gene end was trimmed by 7 bases and the J gene end by 4 bases; junction bases not matched to a gene: 5. This CDR3 is built from 13 residues. CDR3 nucleotide sequence: TGTGCCAGCTCGGGACAGGGTTTAGAGACCCAGTACTTC. Translated, it gives CASSGQGLETQYF.

The chain recombines TRBV2 with TRBJ1-2; no definite D call. CDR3 length: 13 residues. CDR1 and CDR2 from the germline V gene are SNHLY and FYNNEI. The V and J ends lost 6 bases and 4 bases respectively, with 12 bases between them. The CDR3 nucleotides are TGTGCCAGCAGGCGGGGATCAAGCTATGGCTACACCTTC. This sequence encodes CASRRGSSYGYTF.

This clone came up a few times. The chain combines TRBV18 with TRBJ1-1; D perhaps matches TRBD1 (5 bases). The V end was cut by 6 bases, the J end by 5 bases, with 16 bases between. The CDR3 has 14 amino acids. The germline V gene encodes CDR1 KGHSH and CDR2 LQKENI. In nucleotides, the CDR3 is TGTGCCAGCTCTAACGAACAGGTTGGGACTGAAGCTTTCTTT. Protein sequence: CASSNEQVGTEAFF.